The clone carrying this T cell receptor beta chain appeared many times. Its antigen is unknown. Combining a sample-barcoded 5' primer with a J-beta primer mix, a second PCR ran for roughly 7 to 11 cycles. Each CDR3 protein is one row after TCRdb ran MiXCR on the 5' RACE reads. This table has 1.5 million to 2 million distinct CDR3 sequences, 30% to 40% appearing once. These data originate in a study of blood T cells in healthy people across ages. General observations from the study: Across the age range, TCR beta diversity per million T cells fell in a roughly linear way.

The CDR3 has 14 residues. Germline V gene lookup returns CDR1 SEHNR and CDR2 FQNEAQ (reference sequence). Trimming stripped 5 bases from V and 2 bases from J, with 13 bases between. The rearrangement uses TRBV7-9 and TRBJ2-7; D is undetermined. This receptor was taken from a young woman in good health. The specimen sequenced was blood. CDR3 sequence (DNA): TGTGCCAGCAGCCAATACGGGCAGACCTACGAGCAGTACTTC. Translation gives CASSQYGQTYEQYF.